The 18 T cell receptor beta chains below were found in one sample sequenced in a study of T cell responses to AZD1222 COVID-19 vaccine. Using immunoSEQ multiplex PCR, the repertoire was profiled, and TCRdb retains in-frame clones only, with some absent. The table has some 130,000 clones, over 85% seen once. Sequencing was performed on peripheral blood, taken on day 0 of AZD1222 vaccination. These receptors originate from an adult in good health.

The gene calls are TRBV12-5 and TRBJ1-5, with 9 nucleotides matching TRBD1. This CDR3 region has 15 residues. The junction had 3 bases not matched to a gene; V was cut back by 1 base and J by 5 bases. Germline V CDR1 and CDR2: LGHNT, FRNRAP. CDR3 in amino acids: CASGLGRTGDQPQHF. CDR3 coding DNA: TGTGCTAGTGGTTTGGGAAGGACAGGGGATCAGCCCCAGCATTTT.

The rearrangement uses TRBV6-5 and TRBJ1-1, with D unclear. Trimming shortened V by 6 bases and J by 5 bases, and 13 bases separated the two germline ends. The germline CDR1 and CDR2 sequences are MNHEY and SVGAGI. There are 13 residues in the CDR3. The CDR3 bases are TGTGCCAGCAGCAAACTAGGGAGGACTGAAGCTTTCTTT. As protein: CASSKLGRTEAFF.

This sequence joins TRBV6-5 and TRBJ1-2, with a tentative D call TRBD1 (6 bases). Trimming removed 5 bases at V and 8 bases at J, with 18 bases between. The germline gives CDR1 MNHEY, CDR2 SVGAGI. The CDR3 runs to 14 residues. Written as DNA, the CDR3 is TGTGCCAGCAGTACATATGCAGGGGATAGCGGCTACACCTTC. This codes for CASSTYAGDSGYTF.

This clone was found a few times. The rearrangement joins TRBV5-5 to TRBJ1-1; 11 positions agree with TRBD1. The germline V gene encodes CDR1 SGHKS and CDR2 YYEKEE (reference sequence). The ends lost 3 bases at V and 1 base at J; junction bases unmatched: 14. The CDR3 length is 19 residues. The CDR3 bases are TGTGCCAGCAGCTCGCCGGGACAGGGGGGTTTCGGGAGGAACACTGAAGCTTTCTTT. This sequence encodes CASSSPGQGGFGRNTEAFF.

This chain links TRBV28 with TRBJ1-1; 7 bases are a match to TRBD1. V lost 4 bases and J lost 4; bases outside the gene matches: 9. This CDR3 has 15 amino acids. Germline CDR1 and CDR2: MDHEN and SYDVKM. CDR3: CASSSQGRKGTEAFF. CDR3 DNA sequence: TGTGCCAGCAGTTCACAGGGGAGGAAGGGCACTGAAGCTTTCTTT.

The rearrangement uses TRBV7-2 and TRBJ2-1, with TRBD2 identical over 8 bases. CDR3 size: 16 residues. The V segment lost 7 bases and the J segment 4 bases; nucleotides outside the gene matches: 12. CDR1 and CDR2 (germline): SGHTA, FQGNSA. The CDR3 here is CASTPGGAPFYNEQFF. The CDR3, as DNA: TGTGCCAGCACTCCCGGGGGGGCCCCCTTTTACAATGAGCAGTTCTTC.

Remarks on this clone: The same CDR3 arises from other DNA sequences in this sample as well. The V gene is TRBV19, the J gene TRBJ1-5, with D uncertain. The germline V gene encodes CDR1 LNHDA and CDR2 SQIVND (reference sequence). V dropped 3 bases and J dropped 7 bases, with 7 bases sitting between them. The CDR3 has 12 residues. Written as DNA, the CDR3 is TGTGCCAGTAGTATCATGGGCCAGCCCCAGCATTTT. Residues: CASSIMGQPQHF.

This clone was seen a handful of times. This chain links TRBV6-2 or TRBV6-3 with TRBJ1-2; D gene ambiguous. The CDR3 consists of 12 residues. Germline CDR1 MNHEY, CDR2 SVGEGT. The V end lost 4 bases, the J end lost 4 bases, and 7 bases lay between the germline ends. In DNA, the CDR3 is TGTGCCAGCAGTTTGCTGGCCTATGGCTACACCTTC. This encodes CASSLLAYGYTF.

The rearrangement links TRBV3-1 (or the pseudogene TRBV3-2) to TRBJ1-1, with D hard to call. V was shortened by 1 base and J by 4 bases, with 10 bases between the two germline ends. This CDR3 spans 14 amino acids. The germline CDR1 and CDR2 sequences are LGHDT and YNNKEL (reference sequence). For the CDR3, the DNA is TGTGCCAGCAGCCAAGTAGAAGGAACCACTGAAGCTTTCTTT. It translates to CASSQVEGTTEAFF.

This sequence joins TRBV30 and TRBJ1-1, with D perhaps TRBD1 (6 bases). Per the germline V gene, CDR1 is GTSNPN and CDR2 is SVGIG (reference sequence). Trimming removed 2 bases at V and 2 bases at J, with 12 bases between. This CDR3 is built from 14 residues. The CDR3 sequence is CAWSLGAANTEAFF. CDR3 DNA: TGTGCCTGGAGTCTGGGGGCGGCAAACACTGAAGCTTTCTTT. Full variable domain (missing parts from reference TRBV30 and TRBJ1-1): SQTIHQWPATLVQPVGSPLSLECTVEGTSNPNLYWYRQAAGRGLQLLFYSVGIGQISSEVPQNLSASRPQDRQFILSSKKLLLSDSGFYLCAWSLGAANTEAFFGQGTRLTVV.

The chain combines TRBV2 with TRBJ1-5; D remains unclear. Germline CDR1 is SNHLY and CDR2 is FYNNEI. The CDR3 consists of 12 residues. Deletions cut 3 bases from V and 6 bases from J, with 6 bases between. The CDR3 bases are TGTGCCAGCAGTGAGCCCCCTCAGCCCCAGCATTTT. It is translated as CASSEPPQPQHF.

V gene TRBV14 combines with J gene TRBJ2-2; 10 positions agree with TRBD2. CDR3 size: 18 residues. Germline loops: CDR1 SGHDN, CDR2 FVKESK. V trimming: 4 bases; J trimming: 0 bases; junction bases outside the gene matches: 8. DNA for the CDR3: TGTGCCAGCAGCCCGAGGACTAGCGGTACCGCGAACACCGGGGAGCTGTTTTTT. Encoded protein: CASSPRTSGTANTGELFF.

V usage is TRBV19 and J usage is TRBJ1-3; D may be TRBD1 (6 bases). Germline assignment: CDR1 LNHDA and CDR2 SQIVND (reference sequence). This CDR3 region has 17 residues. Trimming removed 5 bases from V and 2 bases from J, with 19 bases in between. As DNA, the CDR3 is TGTGCCAGTAGTCTCACTCGAACCCGGACAGCTGGAAACACCATATATTTT. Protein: CASSLTRTRTAGNTIYF.

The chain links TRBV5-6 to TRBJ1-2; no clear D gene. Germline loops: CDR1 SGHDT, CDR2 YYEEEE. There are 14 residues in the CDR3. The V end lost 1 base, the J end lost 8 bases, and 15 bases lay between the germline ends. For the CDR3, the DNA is TGTGCCAGCAGCTTGACCTCACCCCTTCCCGGCTACACCTTC. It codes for CASSLTSPLPGYTF.

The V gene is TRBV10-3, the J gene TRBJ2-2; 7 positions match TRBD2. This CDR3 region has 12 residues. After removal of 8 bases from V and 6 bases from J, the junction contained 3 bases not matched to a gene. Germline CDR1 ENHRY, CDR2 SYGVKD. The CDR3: CAIGLGPGELFF. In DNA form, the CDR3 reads TGTGCCATCGGACTAGGGCCCGGGGAGCTGTTTTTT.

The CDR3 loop is CASSPGTISNQPQHF. The CDR3 DNA reads as TGTGCCAGCAGCCCAGGGACTATTAGCAATCAGCCCCAGCATTTT. The rearrangement uses TRBV28 and TRBJ1-5; possible D gene TRBD1, 5 bases. The CDR3 has 15 amino acids. Germline values: CDR1 MDHEN, CDR2 SYDVKM. The germline V and J ends were trimmed by 6 bases and 0 bases, with 12 bases remaining between them.

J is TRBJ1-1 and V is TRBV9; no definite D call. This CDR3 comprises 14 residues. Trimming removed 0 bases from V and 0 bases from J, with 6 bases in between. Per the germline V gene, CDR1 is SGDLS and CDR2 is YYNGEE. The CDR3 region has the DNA TGTGCCAGCAGCGTAGACCAGTTGAACACTGAAGCTTTCTTT. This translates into CASSVDQLNTEAFF.

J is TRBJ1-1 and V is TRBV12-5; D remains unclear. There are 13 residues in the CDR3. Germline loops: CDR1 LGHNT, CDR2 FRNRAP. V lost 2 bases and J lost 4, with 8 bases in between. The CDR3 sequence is CASGLRPGTEAFF. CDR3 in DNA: TGTGCTAGTGGTTTGCGGCCGGGCACTGAAGCTTTCTTT. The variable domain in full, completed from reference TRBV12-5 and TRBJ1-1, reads DARVTQTPRHKVTEMGQEVTMRCQPILGHNTVFWYRQTMMQGLELLAYFRNRAPLDDSGMPKDRFSAEMPDATLATLKIQPSEPRDSAVYFCASGLRPGTEAFFGQGTRLTVV.